This T cell receptor (beta chain) appears in the sequencing data of a study of CD8 T cells in Susac syndrome. Study-level information: Active disease was present in roughly 6 of the sequenced Susac syndrome patients, and remission in about eight.

Trimming took 3 bases from V and 1 from J, leaving 12 bases between them. Looked up from germline, CDR1 is KGHSH and CDR2 is LQKENI. The CDR3 loop spans 15 amino acids. RNA amounts of roughly 0.45 to 1 ug underwent reverse transcription with random hexamers. It was immunoSEQ multiplex PCR that amplified TCR beta CDR3 across 54 Vbeta and 13 Jbeta. MiXCR, run by TCRdb on the immunoSEQ multiplex PCR reads, gives a single entry per CDR3 protein. The table shows under 200,000 distinct CDR3 sequences, with 94% occurring only once. As judged by recently defined diagnostic criteria, patients with Susac syndrome had definite or probable disease. TEMRA cells were FACS-enriched, while CD8+ and CD4+ T cells were negatively isolated.

V usage is TRBV18 and J usage is TRBJ1-1, with D unresolved. Material for sequencing was CD4+ T cells from PBMCs. This TCR was sampled from a human donor with Susac syndrome. The chain's CDR3 is CASSPVVDGNTEAFF. In DNA, the CDR3 is TGTGCCAGCTCACCGGTTGTCGACGGGAACACTGAAGCTTTCTTT.